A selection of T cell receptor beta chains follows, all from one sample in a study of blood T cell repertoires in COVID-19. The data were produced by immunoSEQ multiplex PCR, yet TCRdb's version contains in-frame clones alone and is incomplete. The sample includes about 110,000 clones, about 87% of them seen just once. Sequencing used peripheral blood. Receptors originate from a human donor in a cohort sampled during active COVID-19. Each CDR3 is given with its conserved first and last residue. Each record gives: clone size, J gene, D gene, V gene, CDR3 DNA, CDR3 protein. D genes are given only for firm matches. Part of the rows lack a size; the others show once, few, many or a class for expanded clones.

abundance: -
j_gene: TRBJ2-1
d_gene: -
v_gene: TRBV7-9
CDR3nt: TGTGCCAGCAGCTTTAGGGAGTCCTACAATGAGCAGTTCTTC
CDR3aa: CASSFRESYNEQFF

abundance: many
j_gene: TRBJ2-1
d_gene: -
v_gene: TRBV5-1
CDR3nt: TGCGCCAGCAGCTTGCCAGGTTCTGAGCAGTTCTTC
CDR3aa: CASSLPGSEQFF

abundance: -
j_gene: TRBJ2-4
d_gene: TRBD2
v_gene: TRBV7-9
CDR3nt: TGTGCCAGCAGCCACTCTAGCGGGAACTTAGGCGGGCACAAAAACATTCAGTACTTC
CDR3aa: CASSHSSGNLGGHKNIQYF

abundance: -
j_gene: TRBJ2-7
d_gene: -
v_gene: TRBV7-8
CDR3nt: TGTGCCAGCAGCTTAGCGGGGGGCGAGCAGTACTTC
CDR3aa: CASSLAGGEQYF

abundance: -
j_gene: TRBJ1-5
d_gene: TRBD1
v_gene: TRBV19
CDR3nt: TGTGCCAGTAGTACCAACAGGGGGAATCAGCCCCAGCATTTT
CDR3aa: CASSTNRGNQPQHF

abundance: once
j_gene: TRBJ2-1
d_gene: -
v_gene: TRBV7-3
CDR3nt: TGTGCCAGCAGCTTACTAGGGAGCTCCTACAATGAGCAGTTCTTC
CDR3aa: CASSLLGSSYNEQFF

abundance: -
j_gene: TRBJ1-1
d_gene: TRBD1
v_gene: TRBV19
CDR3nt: TGTGCCAGTAGTACCCGAACAGGGGCGAGGCCTGAAGCTTTCTTT
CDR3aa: CASSTRTGARPEAFF

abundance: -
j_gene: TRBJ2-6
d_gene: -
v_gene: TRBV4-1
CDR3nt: TGCGCCAGCAGCCAAGTTTATGCGACTCCTCTTAGTGGGGCCAACGTCCTGACTTTC
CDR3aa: CASSQVYATPLSGANVLTF

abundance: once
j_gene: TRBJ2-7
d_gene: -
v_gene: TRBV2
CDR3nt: TGTGCCAGCAGTGACGGCGGGACAGTGTCCTACGAGCAGTACTTC
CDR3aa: CASSDGGTVSYEQYF

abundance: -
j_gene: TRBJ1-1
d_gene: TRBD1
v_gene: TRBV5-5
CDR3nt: TGTGCCAGCAGCTCACTCCCCGGGACAGGGTTGACTGAAGCTTTCTTT
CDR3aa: CASSSLPGTGLTEAFF

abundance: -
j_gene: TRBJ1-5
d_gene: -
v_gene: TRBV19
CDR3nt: TGTGCCAGTAGCAGAACAGGGCCGAATCAGCCCCAGCATTTT
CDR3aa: CASSRTGPNQPQHF

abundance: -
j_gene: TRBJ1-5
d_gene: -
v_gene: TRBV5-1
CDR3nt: TGCGCCAGCAGTCCCGACAGCGGGAATCAGCCCCAGCATTTT
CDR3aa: CASSPDSGNQPQHF

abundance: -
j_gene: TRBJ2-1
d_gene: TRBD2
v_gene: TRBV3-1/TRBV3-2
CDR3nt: TGTGCCAGCAGCCTTCCGGGACTAGCGGCCAATGAGCAGTTCTTC
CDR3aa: CASSLPGLAANEQFF

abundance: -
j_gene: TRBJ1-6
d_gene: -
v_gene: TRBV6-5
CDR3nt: TGTGCCAGCAGCCAGGGACTTGATAATTCACCCCTCCACTTT
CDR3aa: CASSQGLDNSPLHF

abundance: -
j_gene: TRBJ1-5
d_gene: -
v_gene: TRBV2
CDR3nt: TGTGCCAGCAGTGCCCGGGTTGGACAGCCCCAGCATTTT
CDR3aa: CASSARVGQPQHF

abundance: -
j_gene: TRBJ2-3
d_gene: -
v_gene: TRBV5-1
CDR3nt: TGCGCCAGCAGCTTGACAGGGCCAGATACGCAGTATTTT
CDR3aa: CASSLTGPDTQYF

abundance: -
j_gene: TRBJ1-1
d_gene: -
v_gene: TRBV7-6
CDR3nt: TGTGCCAGCAGCTTAGGGTCGGGGAGGGGTGAAGCTTTCTTT
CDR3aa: CASSLGSGRGEAFF

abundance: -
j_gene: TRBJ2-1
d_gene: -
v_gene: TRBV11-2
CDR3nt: TGTGCCAGCAGCTCACAATCTAGGAATGAGCAGTTCTTC
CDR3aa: CASSSQSRNEQFF

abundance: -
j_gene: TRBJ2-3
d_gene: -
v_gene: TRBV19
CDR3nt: TGTGCCAGTAGGCACGCCGGGGGCACAGATACGCAGTATTTT
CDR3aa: CASRHAGGTDTQYF

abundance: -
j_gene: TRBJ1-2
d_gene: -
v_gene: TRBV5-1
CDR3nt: TGCGCCAGCAGCGAGGGACTGGCGTATGGCTACACCTTC
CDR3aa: CASSEGLAYGYTF

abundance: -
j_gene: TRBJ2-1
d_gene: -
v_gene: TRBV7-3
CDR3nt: TGTGCCAGCAGCTTAGGTCCCGCGCCCGAGCAGTTCTTC
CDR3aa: CASSLGPAPEQFF

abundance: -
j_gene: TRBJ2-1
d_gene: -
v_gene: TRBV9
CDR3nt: TGTGCCAGCAGCGTAGCTGTCTGGCAGGGGAATACGGATGAGCAGTTCTTC
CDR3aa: CASSVAVWQGNTDEQFF

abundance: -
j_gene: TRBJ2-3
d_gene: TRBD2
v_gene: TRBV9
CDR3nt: TGTGCCAGCAGCGCCGTAGCGGGGACTAGCACAGATACGCAGTATTTT
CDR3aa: CASSAVAGTSTDTQYF

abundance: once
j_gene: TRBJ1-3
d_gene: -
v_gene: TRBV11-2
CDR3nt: TGTGCCAGCAGCTTAGGACAGACTGGAAACACCATATATTTT
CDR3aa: CASSLGQTGNTIYF

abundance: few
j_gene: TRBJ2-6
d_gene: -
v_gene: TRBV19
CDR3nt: TGTGCCACACGGAGGGGGCAGGGCTCTGGGGCCAACGTCCTGACTTTC
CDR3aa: CATRRGQGSGANVLTF

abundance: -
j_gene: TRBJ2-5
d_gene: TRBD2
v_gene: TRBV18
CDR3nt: TGTGCCAGCTCACATCTTGTCGGGGGGCAAGAGACCCAGTACTTC
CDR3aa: CASSHLVGGQETQYF

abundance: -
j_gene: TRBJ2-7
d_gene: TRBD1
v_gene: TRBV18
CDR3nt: TGTGCCAGCTCACCACCGGGGACAGGCGAGCAGTACTTC
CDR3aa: CASSPPGTGEQYF

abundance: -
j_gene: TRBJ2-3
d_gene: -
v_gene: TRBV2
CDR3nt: TGTGCCAGCAGCTTGGACTTGGATACGCAGTATTTT
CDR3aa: CASSLDLDTQYF